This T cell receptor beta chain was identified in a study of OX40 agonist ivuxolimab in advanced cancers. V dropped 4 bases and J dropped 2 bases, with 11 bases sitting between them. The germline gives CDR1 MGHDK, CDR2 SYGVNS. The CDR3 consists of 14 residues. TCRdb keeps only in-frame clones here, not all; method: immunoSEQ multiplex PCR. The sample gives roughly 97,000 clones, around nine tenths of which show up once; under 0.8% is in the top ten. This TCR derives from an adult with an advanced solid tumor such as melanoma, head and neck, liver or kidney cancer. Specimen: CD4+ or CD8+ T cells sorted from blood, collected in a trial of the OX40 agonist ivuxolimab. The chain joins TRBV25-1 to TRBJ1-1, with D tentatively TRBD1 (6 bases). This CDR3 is CASSGRGGNTEAFF. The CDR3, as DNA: TGTGCCAGCAGTGGCAGGGGTGGCAACACTGAAGCTTTCTTT.